This entry is about one TCR beta chain. The sample originates from a study of graft-versus-host responses after intestinal transplantation. About the research overall: Multivisceral, liver-intestinal, or isolated intestinal grafts were transplanted into recipients. Recipients across the board were started on anti-thymocyte globulin induction, then kept on tacrolimus and steroids for roughly 3 years. Study-level points and caveats: GvH clones appeared in recipient marrow, some first in ileum or blood.

Stimulators, around 200,000 irradiated and violet-dye-labeled cells, were plated with around 200,000 CFSE-labeled responder cells. At the end of the reaction, proliferating CFSE-low CD3+CD4+ and CD3+CD8+ responders were sorted. Data came from immunoSEQ multiplex PCR; TCRdb stores just in-frame clones and leaves some out. The sample lists around 21,000 clones, over 35% seen once, with around 1.5% in the top ten. Germline CDR1 is MNHEY and CDR2 is SMNVEV (reference sequence). V lost 3 bases to trimming and J lost 8 bases; unmatched junction nucleotides: 4. CDR3 length: 15 amino acids. The sequencing used alloreactive CD8+ T cells from a mixed lymphocyte reaction culture, collected before transplantation. Indicated subset: CFSE-low proliferating T cells sorted from approximately 6-day pre-transplant mixed lymphocyte reaction (GvH or HvG direction). V gene TRBV27 combines with J gene TRBJ2-1; 13 nucleotides agree with TRBD2. The receptor was isolated from a human patient who was an organ donor for intestinal transplantation. This chain's CDR3 is CASSFTSGRADEQFF. The DNA of the CDR3 is TGTGCCAGCAGTTTTACTAGCGGGAGGGCCGATGAGCAGTTCTTC.